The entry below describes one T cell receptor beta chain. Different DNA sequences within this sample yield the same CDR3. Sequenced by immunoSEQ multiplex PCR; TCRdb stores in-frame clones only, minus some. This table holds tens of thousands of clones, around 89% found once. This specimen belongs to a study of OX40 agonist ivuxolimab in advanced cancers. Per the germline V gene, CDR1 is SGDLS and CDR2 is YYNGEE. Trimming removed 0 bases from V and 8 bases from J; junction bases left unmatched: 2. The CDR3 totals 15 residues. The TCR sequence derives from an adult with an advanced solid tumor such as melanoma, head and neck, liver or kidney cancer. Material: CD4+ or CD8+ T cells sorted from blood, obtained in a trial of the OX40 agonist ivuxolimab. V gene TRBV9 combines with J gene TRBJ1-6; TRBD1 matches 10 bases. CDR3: CASSVGGQGDSPLHF. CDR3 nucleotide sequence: TGTGCCAGCAGCGTAGGTGGACAGGGGGATTCACCCCTCCACTTT.